This paragraph covers one TCR beta chain sequence. Which antigen it targets is not known. Per-base quality was not reported, and no clone a single base away is much larger than it. The junction shows trimming of 4 bases on V and 12 bases on J, and the gene matches do not reach 32 bases of it. Sequences MGHRA (CDR1) and YSYEKL (CDR2) are obtained from the germline V gene. CDR3 length: 21 amino acids, cysteine to phenylalanine. Only the CDR3 region is kept as DNA, spanning 63 bases read in frame from base 1. The cohort was made up of hundreds of healthy bone marrow donors. Cohort members were all nominally healthy when sampled, although unrecorded immune exposures were likely present. The donor was CMV seropositive and was included in the group of 300 or so seropositive cohort members. Each donor provided a peripheral blood sample, and peripheral blood mononuclear cells were used for TCR beta sequencing. The Qiagen DNeasy Blood Extraction Kit was used to extract genomic DNA from the blood cell samples.

The sample belongs to a study of cytomegalovirus exposure and HLA in healthy donors (dated by TCRdb to 2016 to 2017). The study in broad terms: An earlier analysis of some 500 of the donors reported approximately 290 Gb of sequence data and some 120 million unique TCR beta sequences from some 180 million T cells. About 300 gigabases of sequencing data and approximately 84 million unique TCR sequences were included in an early release covering around 650 HLA-typed donors. Of the roughly 400 genotyped donors, about 80% fell in the genetic ancestry cluster associated with self-reported Caucasian donors. The study was designed to test whether signatures of past pathogen exposure could be identified by cataloging public T cell receptors. The study used immunosequencing to profile the T cell repertoires of approximately 690 subjects and linked those repertoires to cytomegalovirus serostatus. Along with the roughly 700-subject first cohort, a separate validation cohort of about 110 different subjects was used. High-throughput TCR immunosequencing, statistical association of individual TCRs with disease status, and machine learning were combined to predict cytomegalovirus infection status. To study patterns of TCR occurrence, a later analysis re-analyzed previously published TCR beta repertoires from around 670 donors and added high-resolution HLA genotyping. In the later analysis, no new phenotypic data were used to find candidate immune exposures; instead, reliance was placed on TCR beta sequences and their occurrence across donors. In an earlier analysis of 500 to 650 of the donors, high-throughput TCR beta sequencing was used to judge whether each TCR beta V gene segment behaved as functional or pseudogenic. Donor age, sex, ethnicity and CMV serostatus were compiled alongside the repertoire data. In a later genetic analysis, genome-wide SNP genotypes for about 55% of the 666 donors were used, and that subset was treated as a discovery cohort. Every repertoire in the discovery cohort had been generated on one and the same sequencing platform. HLA typing covered class I and class II loci at four-digit resolution. The number of donors typed differed by locus, with roughly 620-630 for A, B, C, DRB1 and DQB1, approximately 500 for DQA1, approximately 580 for DPA1, and 450 to 480 for DPB1. About five DR-DQ haplotypes were handled as single units for association and clustering because linkage in the cohort was strong. Across around 400 genotyped donors of the cohort, an average of roughly 200,000 unique TCR beta nucleotide sequences per donor were sequenced, and 15% to 20% of those sequences were non-productive. Study-level results and caveats: Linkage disequilibrium might explain the correlated functional status among segregating V segments, but an unknown experimental factor could not be ruled out. Only TCR beta chains were sequenced in this cohort, and the absence of alpha or paired-chain data limited detectable features. The authors suggested that the approach could potentially be generalized to other disease states and immunological phenotypes. In a later analysis, several top co-occurrence clusters were reported to appear linked to parvovirus B19, influenza, CMV and Epstein-Barr virus. In both the original and validation cohorts, the classifier was reported to diagnose cytomegalovirus status with high specificity and sensitivity. In a later genetic analysis, a missense DCLRE1C variant was associated with V-gene and J-gene trimming of TCR beta chains, and the association was replicated in an independent cohort. In a later analysis, over 15,000 TCR beta sequences were associated with specific HLA alleles at a false discovery rate of 0.05. A later analysis found that HLA-associated TCR beta chains were more clonally expanded and had lower generation probabilities than equally common non-associated chains. Some IMGT-functional V segments, including TRBV6-2 and TRBV6-3, could not be distinguished by the 87-base-pair reads and were therefore excluded. In an earlier analysis of approximately 600 of the donors, most TCR beta V segments were observed in productive rearrangements about 87% or about 30% of the time, broadly matching IMGT annotations. According to a later analysis, TCR association rates differed among HLA loci, with DRB1 alleles showing the most associated TCRs and HLA-C alleles showing the fewest. A cluster of highly shared sequence variants was judged likely to be a technical artifact of the sequencing pipeline. The earlier analysis of 587 of the donors excluded fewer than 20 rarely observed V segments, including chromosome 9 orphons, because counts were too low. The only immune exposure information available for the cohort was CMV serostatus. Because HLA typing was missing for some donors at each locus, association tests included only the typed subset. A further reported finding was that TCR beta sequences accurately predicted the HLA-A and HLA-B alleles for most subjects in the first cohort. Presence/absence analyses assumed roughly uniform sequencing depth across donors, an assumption that may not hold. According to a later analysis, most CMV-associated TCR beta chains appeared to be HLA-restricted, and the HLA associations seemed to be driven largely by CMV exposure. The study listed around 160 TCR beta chains as associated with cytomegalovirus. Three of the identified cytomegalovirus-associated TCR beta chains were confirmed in vitro to be specific for cytomegalovirus antigens. When HLA alleles, especially DR and DQ, strongly co-occurred, TCR associations were difficult to assign to individual alleles. In a later genetic analysis, fewer N-insertions in productive TCRs were reported among donors in an Asian-associated ancestry cluster than the approximately 670-donor mean. Most TCR sequences were observed very rarely across donors, whereas some public TCRs were present in many individuals.

Libraries came from the immunoSEQ multiplex PCR assay. For the multiplex PCR, a mixture combining 60 forward primers for TCR Vbeta segments and 13 reverse primers for TCR Jbeta segments was used. The CDR3 region of rearranged TCR beta genes was amplified from genomic DNA with a multiplex PCR assay. The Illumina HiSeq System was used to sequence the amplified TCR beta libraries as 87-base-pair reads. As for how the authors treated the data: A later analysis counted 65 million to 90 million unique TCR beta chains across the 550 to 800 repertoires, and roughly 10 million of these chains were shared by at least two donors. Raw reads were error-corrected and collapsed into unique sequences by a nearest-neighbor algorithm in which closely related sequences were merged to remove PCR and sequencing errors. Alignment of CDR3 sequences to IMGT reference sequences was used to assign V, D and J gene segments. For a sequence to be retained, at least a six-nucleotide match to both a V gene segment and a J gene segment was required. A rearrangement counted as productive if the CDR3 had no stop codons and remained in frame with V and J, and every other rearrangement counted as non-productive. CDR3 was defined by IMGT convention, running from the second conserved V-encoded cysteine to the conserved J-encoded phenylalanine. Sequences without an unambiguous match to a single V gene segment were excluded from the earlier analysis of about 600 of the donors. An earlier analysis of a few hundred of the donors classified V segments as functional when productive rearrangements were above 56.7% and as segregating when the standard deviation between donors was above 5%. A statistical classification framework was built to diagnose cytomegalovirus status from the catalog of TCR beta chain sequences. A later analysis assigned V and J genes by comparing TCR nucleotide sequences with IMGT/GENE-DB human TR gene sequences. A later analysis assigned CDR3 sequences and most-parsimonious VDJ recombination scenarios with the TCRdist pipeline. In a later analysis, each TCR beta chain was defined by its CDR3 amino acid sequence together with its V-gene family, and reads lacking a unique V-gene family were excluded. In a later analysis, 500 to 700 highly shared, low-generation-probability nucleotide sequences were removed to address suspected cross-contamination and a sequencing artifact. For each public chain, a later analysis derived a clonal expansion index from normalized ranks of inferred template counts within each repertoire. A later analysis computed generation probabilities with a VDJ recombination model fitted to out-of-frame rearrangements, and checked the results against IGoR. A later analysis scored TCR-TCR, TCR-HLA and TCR-CMV co-occurrence with hypergeometric tests, applying a repertoire-size bias correction to TCR pairs. A later analysis estimated false discovery rates by permuting HLA or CMV assignments 20 times. In a later analysis, co-occurring TCRs were grouped using DBSCAN, with TCRdist sequence similarity added in when clustering inside HLA-allele-positive subsets. For co-occurrence clustering, repertoires with fewer than 30,000 or more than 120,000 public chains were excluded, along with roughly 5 repertoires with anomalous nucleotide sharing. TCRdb obtained this table from immuneACCESS and retained in-frame rearrangements with V and J assigned. These tables miss some clones; where compared with another copy, unresolved V genes account for less than half of the shortfall, and the remainder is unexplained. Clonal size and the V and J genes are those of that table, whereas D and trimming came from the DNA. This sample holds under 200,000 clones; about 83% were observed only once. The top ten clones comprise approximately 6% of the sample.

The receptor's source is a woman aged 30 to 39 in good health and CMV-seropositive. This chain joins TRBV4-1 to TRBJ2-1; 8 of the junction bases match TRBD1. Sequenced: PBMCs. This receptor has the CDR3 CASSPILPGTGSRDTRLGQFF. The DNA sequence follows: TGCGCCAGCAGCCCCATTCTCCCCGGGACAGGCTCTAGAGATACTCGTCTGGGGCAGTTCTTC.